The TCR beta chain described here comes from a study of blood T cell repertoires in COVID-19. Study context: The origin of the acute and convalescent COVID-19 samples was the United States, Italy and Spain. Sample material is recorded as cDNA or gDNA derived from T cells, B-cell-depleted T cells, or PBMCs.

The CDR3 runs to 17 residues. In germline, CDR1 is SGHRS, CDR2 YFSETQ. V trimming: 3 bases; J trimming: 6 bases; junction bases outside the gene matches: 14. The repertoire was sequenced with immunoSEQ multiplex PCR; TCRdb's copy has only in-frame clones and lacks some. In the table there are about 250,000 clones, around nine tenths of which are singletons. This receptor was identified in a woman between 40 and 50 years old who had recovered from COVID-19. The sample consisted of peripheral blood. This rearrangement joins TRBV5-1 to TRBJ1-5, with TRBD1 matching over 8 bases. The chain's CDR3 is CASSSGLTGDGGQPQHF. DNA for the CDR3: TGCGCCAGCAGCTCGGGCCTGACAGGGGACGGCGGTCAGCCCCAGCATTTT.